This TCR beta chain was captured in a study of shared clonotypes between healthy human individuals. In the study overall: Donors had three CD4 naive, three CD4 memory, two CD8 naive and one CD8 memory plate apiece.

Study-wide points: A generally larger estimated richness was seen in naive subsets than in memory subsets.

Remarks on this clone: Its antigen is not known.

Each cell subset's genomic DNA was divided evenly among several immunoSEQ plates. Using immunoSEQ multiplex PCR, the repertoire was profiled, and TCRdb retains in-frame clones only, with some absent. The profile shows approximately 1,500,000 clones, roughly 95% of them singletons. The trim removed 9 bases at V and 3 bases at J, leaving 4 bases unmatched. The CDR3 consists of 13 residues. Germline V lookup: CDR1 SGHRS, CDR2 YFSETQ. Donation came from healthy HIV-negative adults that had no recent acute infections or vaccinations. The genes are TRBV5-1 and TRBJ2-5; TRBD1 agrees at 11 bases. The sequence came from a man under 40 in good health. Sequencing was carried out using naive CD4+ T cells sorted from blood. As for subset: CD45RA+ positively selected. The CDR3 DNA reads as TGCGCCACCGGGACAGGGGGTGAAGAGACCCAGTACTTC. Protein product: CATGTGGEETQYF.